The rows below give T cell receptor beta chains drawn from one sample of a study of cytotoxic CD8 clonotypes in ibrutinib-treated CLL. TCRdb's table, derived via immunoSEQ multiplex PCR, lists solely in-frame clones and lacks some. This table has around 160,000 clones, about 80% appearing once. The sample in question was PBMCs, obtained after 12 months of ibrutinib treatment. These receptors all come from a human donor with chronic lymphocytic leukemia. The CDR3 runs from the conserved cysteine through the conserved F or W. Each record gives: D gene, V gene, J gene, clone size, CDR3 DNA, CDR3 protein. The D gene is left open where the match is weak. Clone size, where shown, is once, few, many, or a class for clones that have expanded.

D gene: TRBD1; V gene: TRBV19; J gene: TRBJ1-2; clone size: -; CDR3 DNA: TGTGCCAGTAGTATAGACGAGAGGGGGCGCGTAAGTGGCTACACCTTC; CDR3 protein: CASSIDERGRVSGYTF
D gene: -; V gene: TRBV7-3; J gene: TRBJ2-5; clone size: -; CDR3 DNA: TGTGCCAGCAGCTGGGGGAGACAGGCTCGAGAGACCCAGTACTTC; CDR3 protein: CASSWGRQARETQYF
D gene: TRBD1; V gene: TRBV28; J gene: TRBJ1-4; clone size: few; CDR3 DNA: TGTGCCAGCAGGTATGACAGGGAAGAAAAACTGTTTTTT; CDR3 protein: CASRYDREEKLFF
D gene: -; V gene: TRBV30; J gene: TRBJ1-3; clone size: -; CDR3 DNA: TGTGCCTGGTCTTTGGGAAACACCATATATTTT; CDR3 protein: CAWSLGNTIYF
D gene: TRBD2; V gene: TRBV19; J gene: TRBJ2-7; clone size: once; CDR3 DNA: TGTGCCAGTAGCCAACTAGCGGGAGGGAACTCCTACGAGCAGTACTTC; CDR3 protein: CASSQLAGGNSYEQYF
D gene: TRBD2; V gene: TRBV5-1; J gene: TRBJ2-1; clone size: -; CDR3 DNA: TGCGCCAGCAGTTTAGGAGCGGGGGGTTCCTACAATGAGCAGTTCTTC; CDR3 protein: CASSLGAGGSYNEQFF
D gene: -; V gene: TRBV6-1; J gene: TRBJ1-5; clone size: -; CDR3 DNA: TGTGCCAGCGGTACGAGCAATAGCAATCAGCCCCAGCATTTT; CDR3 protein: CASGTSNSNQPQHF
D gene: -; V gene: TRBV11-1; J gene: TRBJ2-5; clone size: -; CDR3 DNA: TGTGCCAGCAGTCTGTGGAACCAAGAGACCCAGTACTTC; CDR3 protein: CASSLWNQETQYF
D gene: -; V gene: TRBV5-1; J gene: TRBJ1-4; clone size: -; CDR3 DNA: TGCGCCAGCAGCTTGGCCGTGTGGACCCAGGCGGAAAAACTGTTTTTT; CDR3 protein: CASSLAVWTQAEKLFF
D gene: -; V gene: TRBV2; J gene: TRBJ1-3; clone size: -; CDR3 DNA: TGTGCCAGCACCGGGGACATCATAAGCTCTGGAAACACCATATATTTT; CDR3 protein: CASTGDIISSGNTIYF
D gene: -; V gene: TRBV6-1; J gene: TRBJ1-4; clone size: -; CDR3 DNA: TGTGCCAGCAGGTGGGGACAATATAATGAAAAACTGTTTTTT; CDR3 protein: CASRWGQYNEKLFF
D gene: TRBD2; V gene: TRBV19; J gene: TRBJ2-7; clone size: -; CDR3 DNA: TGTGCCAGTAGGGAGACCGGGACTAGCTCCAACGAGCAGTACTTC; CDR3 protein: CASRETGTSSNEQYF
D gene: -; V gene: TRBV19; J gene: TRBJ1-1; clone size: -; CDR3 DNA: TGTGCCAGTAGTATAGGGACACAGGGAGATGAAGCTTTCTTT; CDR3 protein: CASSIGTQGDEAFF
D gene: TRBD2; V gene: TRBV9; J gene: TRBJ2-1; clone size: -; CDR3 DNA: TGTGCCAGCAGCGTAGAGGGCGGGAGGGGCTACAATGAGCAGTTCTTC; CDR3 protein: CASSVEGGRGYNEQFF
D gene: -; V gene: TRBV2; J gene: TRBJ2-1; clone size: -; CDR3 DNA: TGTGCCAGCAGTCCACAGGCCCGGGGAGTCTTC; CDR3 protein: CASSPQARGVF
D gene: -; V gene: TRBV7-9; J gene: TRBJ2-5; clone size: once; CDR3 DNA: TGTGCCAGCAGCTTAGCTAATCGGGAGACCCAGTACTTC; CDR3 protein: CASSLANRETQYF
D gene: -; V gene: TRBV28; J gene: TRBJ1-2; clone size: once; CDR3 DNA: TGTGCCAGCAGTCTTACCTCGGGTCTTGGCGGCGGCTACACCTTC; CDR3 protein: CASSLTSGLGGGYTF
D gene: TRBD2; V gene: TRBV7-2; J gene: TRBJ2-7; clone size: -; CDR3 DNA: TGTGCCAGCAGCAACCGGGACTACCCCTACGAGCAGTACTTC; CDR3 protein: CASSNRDYPYEQYF
D gene: -; V gene: TRBV5-1; J gene: TRBJ1-1; clone size: -; CDR3 DNA: TGCGCCAGCAGCCCGGGGGAGGGGCGTACTGAAGCTTTCTTT; CDR3 protein: CASSPGEGRTEAFF
D gene: -; V gene: TRBV20-1; J gene: TRBJ1-2; clone size: -; CDR3 DNA: TGCAGTGCTAGAATCGGGCGCGGCTACACCTTC; CDR3 protein: CSARIGRGYTF
D gene: -; V gene: TRBV5-6; J gene: TRBJ1-5; clone size: -; CDR3 DNA: TGTGCCAGCAGCTTGGGCAGGGTTGGACAGCCCCAGCATTTT; CDR3 protein: CASSLGRVGQPQHF
D gene: -; V gene: TRBV18; J gene: TRBJ2-3; clone size: once; CDR3 DNA: TGTGCCAGCTCACCACCGTTAACCACAGATACGCAGTATTTT; CDR3 protein: CASSPPLTTDTQYF
D gene: -; V gene: TRBV4-3; J gene: TRBJ1-1; clone size: -; CDR3 DNA: TGCGCCAGCAGCCAAGCAGTTGTGAGCCGAGGGGACTTAGGAGCTTTCTTT; CDR3 protein: CASSQAVVSRGDLGAFF
D gene: -; V gene: TRBV28; J gene: TRBJ1-6; clone size: once; CDR3 DNA: TGTGCCAGCAGTTCGGGACTCCTGAGCTCCTATAATTCACCCCTCCACTTT; CDR3 protein: CASSSGLLSSYNSPLHF
D gene: -; V gene: TRBV7-2; J gene: TRBJ2-5; clone size: -; CDR3 DNA: TGTGCCAGCAGCCCCGGACAGCGGGAGACCCAGTACTTC; CDR3 protein: CASSPGQRETQYF
D gene: -; V gene: TRBV30; J gene: TRBJ1-1; clone size: few; CDR3 DNA: TGTGCCTGGACCAACGACTGGAACACTGAAGCTTTCTTT; CDR3 protein: CAWTNDWNTEAFF
D gene: -; V gene: TRBV28; J gene: TRBJ1-2; clone size: -; CDR3 DNA: TGTGCCAGCAGTAGAAGTCAGTATGGCTACACCTTC; CDR3 protein: CASSRSQYGYTF
D gene: -; V gene: TRBV4-3; J gene: TRBJ2-7; clone size: -; CDR3 DNA: TGCGCCAGCAGCCAAGCACCCTGGGGTTACGAGCAGTACTTC; CDR3 protein: CASSQAPWGYEQYF
D gene: -; V gene: TRBV9; J gene: TRBJ1-1; clone size: -; CDR3 DNA: TGTGCCAGCAGCGTAGAACAAGTGGGAACTGAAGCTTTCTTT; CDR3 protein: CASSVEQVGTEAFF
D gene: TRBD2; V gene: TRBV4-3; J gene: TRBJ2-1; clone size: -; CDR3 DNA: TGCGCCAGCAGCCAAACGGGACTAGCGGGAGCGCGCACCTACAATGAGCAGTTCTTC; CDR3 protein: CASSQTGLAGARTYNEQFF
D gene: TRBD1; V gene: TRBV7-9; J gene: TRBJ2-2; clone size: -; CDR3 DNA: TGTGCCAGCAGCCCTCGGACAGGGACCGGGGAGCTGTTTTTT; CDR3 protein: CASSPRTGTGELFF
D gene: -; V gene: TRBV18; J gene: TRBJ1-1; clone size: few; CDR3 DNA: TGTGCCAGCTCACCAACGGCGGTGGGGATGAACACTGAAGCTTTCTTT; CDR3 protein: CASSPTAVGMNTEAFF
D gene: TRBD1; V gene: TRBV6-5; J gene: TRBJ1-2; clone size: -; CDR3 DNA: TGTGCCAGCAGCGGGACAGGGAACAACTATGGCTACACCTTC; CDR3 protein: CASSGTGNNYGYTF
D gene: TRBD1; V gene: TRBV9; J gene: TRBJ1-4; clone size: once; CDR3 DNA: TGTGCCAGCAGCGGGAGACAGGGGTCTAATGAAAAACTGTTTTTT; CDR3 protein: CASSGRQGSNEKLFF
D gene: -; V gene: TRBV28; J gene: TRBJ1-4; clone size: once; CDR3 DNA: TGTGCCAGCAATATACAGGGATTAAATGAAAAACTGTTTTTT; CDR3 protein: CASNIQGLNEKLFF
D gene: TRBD1; V gene: TRBV28; J gene: TRBJ2-7; clone size: -; CDR3 DNA: TGTGCCAGCAGTGCCCTTTTTGGGACAGGCTTCTACCTTGCCTACGAGCAGTACTTC; CDR3 protein: CASSALFGTGFYLAYEQYF
D gene: TRBD2; V gene: TRBV20-1; J gene: TRBJ2-5; clone size: -; CDR3 DNA: TGCAGTGCACTAGCGGAAGAGACCCAGTACTTC; CDR3 protein: CSALAEETQYF
D gene: -; V gene: TRBV4-2; J gene: TRBJ2-1; clone size: -; CDR3 DNA: TGTGCCAGCAGCCAAGAGGGGAGCCTAGCGCTCAATGAGCAGTTCTTC; CDR3 protein: CASSQEGSLALNEQFF
D gene: TRBD2; V gene: TRBV28; J gene: TRBJ2-7; clone size: -; CDR3 DNA: TGTGCCAAGGAGCTCCCGGGACTAGCGGGGGCCCTACGAGAGCAGTACTTC; CDR3 protein: CAKELPGLAGALREQYF
D gene: -; V gene: TRBV6-6; J gene: TRBJ1-5; clone size: few; CDR3 DNA: TGTGCCAGCAGAATGGGGGGGGGCTCTGAGCCCCAGCATTTT; CDR3 protein: CASRMGGGSEPQHF
D gene: -; V gene: TRBV5-4; J gene: TRBJ2-1; clone size: -; CDR3 DNA: TGTGCCACCTTAAATCTGGCGGAGGCAAGACAGTTCTTC; CDR3 protein: CATLNLAEARQFF
D gene: -; V gene: TRBV7-3; J gene: TRBJ2-7; clone size: -; CDR3 DNA: TGTGCCAGCAGCTTAACGTCTCCTACGGGCCCCGTCCACGAGCAGTACTTC; CDR3 protein: CASSLTSPTGPVHEQYF
D gene: -; V gene: TRBV18; J gene: TRBJ2-7; clone size: -; CDR3 DNA: TGTGCCAGCTCACCTCCCCCCATGCGAGGGAGCTACGAGCAGTACTTC; CDR3 protein: CASSPPPMRGSYEQYF
D gene: -; V gene: TRBV5-1; J gene: TRBJ1-1; clone size: -; CDR3 DNA: TGCGCCAGCAGCTATGGGGCGGGGGAGATGGCTTTCTTT; CDR3 protein: CASSYGAGEMAFF
D gene: TRBD2; V gene: TRBV19; J gene: TRBJ2-3; clone size: -; CDR3 DNA: TGTGCCAGTAGAAACCTTCAACTAGCGGCGAACACAGATACGCAGTATTTT; CDR3 protein: CASRNLQLAANTDTQYF
D gene: -; V gene: TRBV19; J gene: TRBJ1-5; clone size: -; CDR3 DNA: TGTGCCAGTAGTCTCACAGGAAACAATCAGCCCCAGCATTTT; CDR3 protein: CASSLTGNNQPQHF
D gene: TRBD1; V gene: TRBV9; J gene: TRBJ1-6; clone size: few; CDR3 DNA: TGTGCCAGCAGCAGGGTTTCGACAGGGGAGTGCTACACCCTCCACTTT; CDR3 protein: CASSRVSTGECYTLHF
D gene: -; V gene: TRBV18; J gene: TRBJ2-2; clone size: -; CDR3 DNA: TGTGCCAGCTCACCAACTCTGGACACCGGGGAGCTGTTTTTT; CDR3 protein: CASSPTLDTGELFF
D gene: -; V gene: TRBV9; J gene: TRBJ1-5; clone size: -; CDR3 DNA: TGTGCCAGCAGCGTCACCGACAGCAATCAGCCCCAGCATTTT; CDR3 protein: CASSVTDSNQPQHF
D gene: -; V gene: TRBV4-1; J gene: TRBJ1-2; clone size: few; CDR3 DNA: TGCGCCAGCAGACCCACAACGGGGGCGAGGGGTGGCTACACCTTC; CDR3 protein: CASRPTTGARGGYTF
D gene: -; V gene: TRBV28; J gene: TRBJ1-2; clone size: -; CDR3 DNA: TGTGCCAGCACCATAGACACCTTGGATTATGGCTACACCTTC; CDR3 protein: CASTIDTLDYGYTF
D gene: -; V gene: TRBV6-1; J gene: TRBJ2-2; clone size: -; CDR3 DNA: TGTGCCAGCAAAGGGACGACAAACACCGGGGAGCTGTTTTTT; CDR3 protein: CASKGTTNTGELFF
D gene: TRBD1; V gene: TRBV5-1; J gene: TRBJ1-3; clone size: -; CDR3 DNA: TGCGCCAGCAGCTCGCTGACAGGGGCTGGAAACACCATATATTTT; CDR3 protein: CASSSLTGAGNTIYF
D gene: -; V gene: TRBV19; J gene: TRBJ1-2; clone size: -; CDR3 DNA: TGTGCCAGCGCCACATACTATGGCTACACCTTC; CDR3 protein: CASATYYGYTF